Below are 19 T cell receptor beta chains sequenced from a single sample in a study of neoadjuvant nivolumab and ipilimumab in lung cancer (dated by TCRdb to 2020 to 2022). Library prep was done by the immunoSEQ multiplex PCR assay. The table comes from immuneACCESS by way of TCRdb, which keeps in-frame sequences with V and J called. Part of the clones is missing from these tables; in studies checked, under half for an unresolved V gene and the rest for unknown reasons. The sample has fewer than 25,000 clones on record, under 90% of them singletons. The top ten hold roughly 23% of the sample. The time point label corresponds to: pretherapy, before neoadjuvant immune checkpoint inhibitors. The sequences come from peripheral blood, collected before neoadjuvant nivolumab, alone or with ipilimumab. These TCRs come from an adult with non-small cell lung cancer.

The chain employs TRBV28 and TRBJ2-3; either TRBD1 or TRBD2 may supply D (6 bases each). The germline V gene has CDR1 MDHEN and CDR2 SYDVKM. This CDR3 comprises 15 residues. Trimming pared 2 bases from V and 3 bases from J, leaving 12 bases between. CDR3 amino acids: CASSLNQGRTDTQYF. The DNA for the CDR3 is TGTGCCAGCAGTTTAAACCAGGGGAGGACAGATACGCAGTATTTT.

The V and J genes are TRBV5-1 and TRBJ1-4; D perhaps matches TRBD1 (6 bases). V was cut by 0 bases and J by 2 bases, with 11 bases left in between. The CDR3 totals 16 residues. Germline CDR1 SGHRS, CDR2 YFSETQ. CDR3 nucleotides: TGCGCCAGCAGCTTGGCCCCAGGGGTGACTAATGAAAAACTGTTTTTT. Translating it yields CASSLAPGVTNEKLFF.

The chain carries TRBV19 and TRBJ2-7, with D perhaps TRBD2 (6 bases). The CDR3 is made up of 15 amino acids. Trimming shortened V by 5 bases and J by 1 base, and 15 bases separated the two germline ends. Looked up from germline, CDR1 is LNHDA and CDR2 is SQIVND (reference sequence). The CDR3: CASSPQRGESYEQYF. In nucleotides, the CDR3 is TGTGCCAGTAGTCCCCAACGCGGGGAGTCCTACGAGCAGTACTTC.

The chain joins TRBV7-9 to TRBJ1-1, with 10 positions matching TRBD1. Germline CDR1 is SEHNR and CDR2 is FQNEAQ (reference sequence). The V and J ends lost 5 bases and 1 base, in that order; junction bases with no gene match: 4. The CDR3 is 15 residues long. The CDR3, as DNA: TGTGCCAGCAGCCCGTGGACAGGGGGGAACACTGAAGCTTTCTTT. As protein: CASSPWTGGNTEAFF.

The V and J genes are TRBV5-1 and TRBJ2-1; 9 bases line up with TRBD1. The junction had 5 bases not matched to a gene; V was cut back by 9 bases and J by 1 base. Germline V gives CDR1 SGHRS, CDR2 YFSETQ. The CDR3 runs to 14 residues. CDR3 protein: CATSGQGSYNEQFF. CDR3 sequence (DNA): TGCGCCACCTCCGGACAGGGGTCCTACAATGAGCAGTTCTTC.

The V and J genes are TRBV10-3 and TRBJ2-3; D call uncertain. Germline V lookup: CDR1 ENHRY, CDR2 SYGVKD. The CDR3 is 14 amino acids. The V end lost 8 bases, the J end lost 0 bases, and 12 bases lay between the germline ends. The CDR3 is CAIGKAASTDTQYF. The CDR3 DNA follows: TGTGCCATCGGGAAGGCAGCTAGCACAGATACGCAGTATTTT.

CDR3 in amino acids: CASSQDPARVSGNTIYF. CDR3 nucleotide sequence: TGTGCCAGCAGCCAAGATCCGGCCAGGGTATCTGGAAACACCATATATTTT. The chain couples TRBV4-2 to TRBJ1-3; a possible D gene is TRBD1 (5 bases). This CDR3 comprises 17 residues. The V and J ends lost 0 bases and 1 base respectively, with 13 bases between them. Germline V gives CDR1 LGHNA, CDR2 YNFKEQ.

The rearrangement joins TRBV4-3 to TRBJ2-3; a weak D match, TRBD1 (5 bases). Trimming removed 0 bases from V and 0 bases from J, with 7 bases in between. CDR3 length equals 15 residues. The V gene's germline CDR1 is LGHNA and CDR2 YSLEER. The CDR3 sequence is CASSQEPGSTDTQYF. The CDR3 coding sequence is TGCGCCAGCAGCCAAGAGCCAGGGAGCACAGATACGCAGTATTTT.

This clone came up a few times. The chain is built from TRBV27 and TRBJ2-7; possible D gene TRBD2, 6 bases. Per the germline V gene, CDR1 is MNHEY and CDR2 is SMNVEV (reference sequence). Deletions cut 6 bases from V and 0 bases from J, with 15 bases between. The CDR3 contains 15 residues. The CDR3 sequence: CASSSYGGNSYEQYF. CDR3 in DNA: TGTGCCAGCAGCAGCTACGGGGGAAACTCCTACGAGCAGTACTTC.

This chain uses TRBV2 with TRBJ2-3; TRBD1 matches 7 bases. The CDR3 spans 15 residues. The ends lost 6 bases at V and 2 bases at J; junction bases unmatched: 8. Per germline, CDR1 SNHLY and CDR2 FYNNEI. The CDR3 DNA reads as TGTGCCAGCAGCACGGGACAGCAGTACACAGATACGCAGTATTTT. This translates into CASSTGQQYTDTQYF.

CDR3 loop: CATSSVGRTREELFF. CDR3 in DNA: TGTGCCACCAGCAGTGTAGGGCGGACCCGGGAGGAGCTGTTTTTT. This chain links TRBV15 with TRBJ2-2; the D gene is possibly TRBD2 (5 bases). The CDR3 loop spans 15 amino acids. Germline V gene lookup returns CDR1 LNHNV and CDR2 YYDKDF (reference sequence). V was shortened by 3 bases and J by 10 bases, with 18 bases between the two germline ends.

The chain carries TRBV7-2 and TRBJ1-3; D uncertain. CDR3 length equals 13 residues. CDR1 is SGHTA and CDR2 is FQGNSA in the germline V gene. The V gene lost 11 bases and the J gene lost 4 bases, with 15 bases spanning the gap. CDR3 DNA: TGTGCCTACTCCCGGGATTCAGGAAACACCATATATTTT. Encoded protein: CAYSRDSGNTIYF. The variable domain in full, completed from reference TRBV7-2 and TRBJ1-3, reads GAGVSQSPSNKVTEKGKDVELRCDPISGHTALYWYRQSLGQGLEFLIYFQGNSAPDKSGLPSDRFSAERTGGSVSTLTIQRTQQEDSAVYLCAYSRDSGNTIYFGEGSWLTVV.

This chain connects TRBV9 to TRBJ2-1; D may be TRBD2 (5 bases). Per the germline V gene, CDR1 is SGDLS and CDR2 is YYNGEE. Trimming took off 0 bases at V and 4 bases at J, with 8 bases between the two ends. The CDR3 has 14 amino acids. The CDR3 reads CASSVEAVYNEQFF. For the CDR3, the DNA is TGTGCCAGCAGCGTAGAAGCGGTTTACAATGAGCAGTTCTTC.

The chain links TRBV7-8 to TRBJ1-2, with D hard to call. Germline CDR1 is SGHVS and CDR2 is FQNEAQ. The ends were cut back, 1 base at V and 3 bases at J, with 6 bases in the middle. The CDR3 spans 13 residues. The chain's CDR3 is CASSLDLHYGYTF. In DNA, the CDR3 is TGTGCCAGCAGCTTAGATCTCCACTATGGCTACACCTTC.

The chain is built from TRBV30 and TRBJ1-3, with D perhaps TRBD1 (5 bases). CDR1 GTSNPN and CDR2 SVGIG come from the germline V gene (reference sequence). There are 15 residues in the CDR3. The ends were cut back, 3 bases at V and 0 bases at J, with 12 bases in the middle. CDR3 residues: CAWRSGGFSGNTIYF. As DNA, the CDR3 is TGTGCCTGGAGAAGCGGGGGATTCTCTGGAAACACCATATATTTT.

This chain links TRBV29-1 with TRBJ2-1, with 10 bases identical to TRBD1. Germline assignment: CDR1 SQVTM and CDR2 ANQGSEA. This CDR3 spans 12 amino acids. The trim removed 8 bases at V and 4 bases at J, leaving 2 bases unmatched. In DNA form, the CDR3 reads TGCAGCTCGGGACAGGGGTACAATGAGCAGTTCTTC. It specifies CSSGQGYNEQFF.

This chain connects TRBV15 to TRBJ1-4; maybe TRBD1 (6 bases). This CDR3 comprises 15 residues. The ends were cut back, 3 bases at V and 5 bases at J, with 13 bases in the middle. Germline assignment: CDR1 LNHNV and CDR2 YYDKDF (reference sequence). The CDR3 reads CATSRSGVANEKLFF. The CDR3, as DNA: TGTGCCACCAGCAGGTCAGGGGTGGCGAATGAAAAACTGTTTTTT. Supplemented by reference TRBV15 and TRBJ1-4, the full variable domain reads DAMVIQNPRYQVTQFGKPVTLSCSQTLNHNVMYWYQQKSSQAPKLLFHYYDKDFNNEADTPDNFQSRRPNTSFCFLDIRSPGLGDTAMYLCATSRSGVANEKLFFGSGTQLSVL.

This clone showed up just once. The chain employs TRBV7-2 and TRBJ2-7; D is ambiguous. The CDR3 covers 14 residues. Between the trimmed V and J ends, which lost 3 bases and 0 bases, there was a span of 9 bases. CDR1 and CDR2 (germline): SGHTA, FQGNSA. In DNA form, the CDR3 reads TGTGCCAGCAGCTTGGGGATTAGCTCCTACGAGCAGTACTTC. Its translation: CASSLGISSYEQYF.

The chain has TRBV11-1 and TRBJ2-2; 10 bases align to TRBD2. The CDR3 has 16 residues. The ends lost 7 bases at V and 5 bases at J; junction bases unmatched: 10. Germline CDR1 and CDR2: SGHAT and FQDESV (reference sequence). CDR3 bases: TGTGCCAGCACGGGGAGCGGGAGGGCCGGGACCGGGGAGCTGTTTTTT. Protein: CASTGSGRAGTGELFF. The entire variable domain, with the rest obtained from reference TRBV11-1 and TRBJ2-2, is as follows: EAEVAQSPRYKITEKSQAVAFWCDPISGHATLYWYRQILGQGPELLVQFQDESVVDDSQLPKDRFSAERLKGVDSTLKIQPAELGDSAMYLCASTGSGRAGTGELFFGEGSRLTVL.